These T cell receptor beta chains were read from a single sample in a study of shared clonotypes between healthy human individuals. Using immunoSEQ multiplex PCR, the repertoire was profiled, and TCRdb retains in-frame clones only, with some absent. In the table there are about 2.1 million clones, about 92% of which are singletons. Sequenced material: naive CD8+ T cells from PBMCs. The receptors originated from a man younger than 35 in good health. Some clones in this sample may be carry-over from other donors' samples. Each CDR3 is given with its conserved first and last residue. Each record gives: D gene, J gene, clone size, V gene, CDR3 length, CDR3 protein, CDR3 DNA. A D gene is named only where the DNA matches it firmly. Only part of the rows carry a size: once, few, many, or a class if the clone is expanded.

D: TRBD1; J: TRBJ2-1; size: NA; V: TRBV4-1; length: 13; CDR3: CASSTRQGNEQFF; DNA: TGCGCCAGCAGCACGAGACAGGGCAATGAGCAGTTCTTC
D: NA; J: TRBJ2-1; size: NA; V: TRBV11-1; length: 15; CDR3: CASSLADPTYNEQFF; DNA: TGTGCCAGCAGCTTAGCGGACCCTACCTACAATGAGCAGTTCTTC
D: NA; J: TRBJ2-3; size: NA; V: TRBV27; length: 13; CDR3: CASSNRATDTQYF; DNA: TGTGCCAGCAGTAACCGGGCCACAGATACGCAGTATTTT
D: NA; J: TRBJ2-5; size: NA; V: TRBV27; length: 13; CDR3: CASSSFYQETQYF; DNA: TGTGCCAGCAGTTCCTTTTACCAAGAGACCCAGTACTTC
D: NA; J: TRBJ1-2; size: NA; V: TRBV7-9; length: 13; CDR3: CASSEDGHYGYTF; DNA: TGTGCCAGCAGCGAAGACGGACACTATGGCTACACCTTC
D: NA; J: TRBJ2-5; size: NA; V: TRBV7-2; length: 13; CDR3: CASSLGTQETQYF; DNA: TGTGCCAGCAGCTTAGGCACTCAAGAGACCCAGTACTTC
D: TRBD1; J: TRBJ1-2; size: NA; V: TRBV9; length: 14; CDR3: CASSPPHRGGGYTF; DNA: TGTGCCAGCAGCCCCCCTCACAGGGGAGGCGGCTACACCTTC
D: NA; J: TRBJ2-5; size: NA; V: TRBV27; length: 14; CDR3: CASSLTRAGETQYF; DNA: TGTGCCAGCAGCCTGACTAGGGCGGGAGAGACCCAGTACTTC
D: TRBD1; J: TRBJ2-3; size: NA; V: TRBV28; length: 16; CDR3: CASSEHSGQGPDTQYF; DNA: TGTGCCAGCAGTGAACACTCGGGACAGGGGCCAGATACGCAGTATTTT
D: NA; J: TRBJ2-5; size: NA; V: TRBV7-9; length: 14; CDR3: CASSLGGTQETQYF; DNA: TGTGCCAGCAGCTTAGGTGGAACCCAAGAGACCCAGTACTTC
D: NA; J: TRBJ2-7; size: NA; V: TRBV27; length: 12; CDR3: CASSFPGGEQYF; DNA: TGTGCCAGCAGTTTCCCTGGCGGGGAGCAGTACTTC
D: NA; J: TRBJ2-7; size: NA; V: TRBV6-6; length: 15; CDR3: CASSYAPAGSYEQYF; DNA: TGTGCCAGCAGTTACGCGCCAGCGGGTTCCTACGAGCAGTACTTC
D: TRBD1; J: TRBJ2-1; size: NA; V: TRBV7-8; length: 15; CDR3: CASSLFSGTDNEQFF; DNA: TGTGCCAGCAGCTTATTTTCCGGGACAGACAATGAGCAGTTCTTC
D: NA; J: TRBJ1-1; size: NA; V: TRBV7-9; length: 13; CDR3: CASSLALSTEAFF; DNA: TGTGCCAGCAGCTTAGCGTTATCCACTGAAGCTTTCTTT
D: NA; J: TRBJ2-3; size: NA; V: TRBV7-9; length: 14; CDR3: CASSFAGLKDTQYF; DNA: TGTGCCAGCAGCTTCGCGGGCCTGAAAGATACGCAGTATTTT
D: NA; J: TRBJ1-2; size: once; V: TRBV5-6; length: 14; CDR3: CASSIPDFPGGYTF; DNA: TGTGCCAGCAGCATACCGGATTTTCCCGGGGGCTACACCTTC
D: NA; J: TRBJ2-3; size: NA; V: TRBV29-1; length: 15; CDR3: CSVFAGRSTTDTQYF; DNA: TGCAGCGTCTTTGCGGGGAGGAGCACCACAGATACGCAGTATTTT
D: TRBD2; J: TRBJ2-7; size: once; V: TRBV5-6; length: 16; CDR3: CASSLSPGGYGREQYF; DNA: TGTGCCAGCAGCTTGTCCCCGGGAGGGTATGGACGCGAGCAGTACTTC
D: NA; J: TRBJ1-1; size: NA; V: TRBV19; length: 13; CDR3: CASSIRGQTEAFF; DNA: TGTGCCAGTAGTATCCGGGGGCAGACTGAAGCTTTCTTT
D: TRBD1; J: TRBJ2-7; size: NA; V: TRBV7-9; length: 15; CDR3: CASSPLLGQGYEQYF; DNA: TGTGCCAGCAGCCCCTTACTTGGACAGGGCTACGAGCAGTACTTC
D: NA; J: TRBJ2-3; size: NA; V: TRBV5-6; length: 16; CDR3: CASSFREQGNTDTQYF; DNA: TGTGCCAGCAGCTTCCGGGAACAGGGTAACACAGATACGCAGTATTTT
D: NA; J: TRBJ2-2; size: NA; V: TRBV7-3; length: 15; CDR3: CASSLTASYTGELFF; DNA: TGTGCCAGCAGCTTAACAGCGTCATACACCGGGGAGCTGTTTTTT
D: NA; J: TRBJ2-7; size: NA; V: TRBV6-1; length: 12; CDR3: CASSYPAYEQYF; DNA: TGTGCCAGCAGCTACCCGGCCTACGAGCAGTACTTC
D: NA; J: TRBJ1-5; size: few; V: TRBV7-8; length: 13; CDR3: CASSPPERQPQHF; DNA: TGTGCCAGCAGCCCACCGGAGAGGCAGCCCCAGCATTTT
D: TRBD2; J: TRBJ2-1; size: NA; V: TRBV6-6; length: 14; CDR3: CASRSPGLDNEQFF; DNA: TGTGCCAGCAGATCCCCGGGACTAGACAATGAGCAGTTCTTC
D: NA; J: TRBJ1-1; size: NA; V: TRBV27; length: 16; CDR3: CASSLVRIGVGTEAFF; DNA: TGTGCCAGCAGTTTGGTCCGAATAGGGGTCGGAACTGAAGCTTTCTTT
D: TRBD2; J: TRBJ2-5; size: once; V: TRBV7-8; length: 15; CDR3: CASSTGLSRRETQYF; DNA: TGTGCCAGCAGTACGGGACTAAGTAGAAGAGAGACCCAGTACTTC
D: TRBD1; J: TRBJ2-7; size: NA; V: TRBV19; length: 13; CDR3: CASREGQGYEQYF; DNA: TGTGCCAGTAGAGAGGGACAGGGCTACGAGCAGTACTTC
D: TRBD2; J: TRBJ2-3; size: NA; V: TRBV9; length: 18; CDR3: CASGFGTSGATQTDTQYF; DNA: TGTGCCAGTGGTTTCGGGACTAGCGGGGCTACTCAAACAGATACGCAGTATTTT
D: NA; J: TRBJ2-4; size: NA; V: TRBV29-1; length: 11; CDR3: CSANGKNIQYF; DNA: TGCAGCGCCAATGGCAAAAACATTCAGTACTTC
D: TRBD1; J: TRBJ1-5; size: NA; V: TRBV5-4; length: 14; CDR3: CASSTGTGAQPQHF; DNA: TGTGCCAGCAGCACTGGGACAGGGGCTCAGCCCCAGCATTTT
D: NA; J: TRBJ2-5; size: NA; V: TRBV5-6; length: 14; CDR3: CASSLASGQETQYF; DNA: TGTGCCAGCAGCTTGGCGTCGGGCCAAGAGACCCAGTACTTC
D: NA; J: TRBJ1-1; size: NA; V: TRBV7-9; length: 13; CDR3: CASSLGGDTEAFF; DNA: TGTGCCAGCAGCTTAGGGGGCGACACTGAAGCTTTCTTT
D: TRBD1; J: TRBJ1-1; size: NA; V: TRBV15; length: 17; CDR3: CATSRDPLDRVDTEAFF; DNA: TGTGCCACCAGCAGGGATCCCCTGGACAGGGTGGACACTGAAGCTTTCTTT
D: TRBD2; J: TRBJ2-1; size: NA; V: TRBV7-6; length: 15; CDR3: CASSLLADLYNEQFF; DNA: TGTGCCAGCAGCTTACTAGCGGACCTCTACAATGAGCAGTTCTTC
D: NA; J: TRBJ2-1; size: NA; V: TRBV28; length: 14; CDR3: CASSLRGLYNEQFF; DNA: TGTGCCAGCAGTTTAAGGGGTCTTTACAATGAGCAGTTCTTC
D: TRBD1; J: TRBJ2-1; size: NA; V: TRBV7-9; length: 11; CDR3: CASSQGTGEVF; DNA: TGTGCCAGCAGCCAGGGAACAGGGGAAGTCTTC
D: NA; J: TRBJ1-1; size: NA; V: TRBV5-1; length: 14; CDR3: CASSPVPGGSEAFF; DNA: TGCGCCAGCAGCCCAGTACCGGGTGGGTCTGAAGCTTTCTTT
D: NA; J: TRBJ1-2; size: NA; V: TRBV7-2; length: 13; CDR3: CASRQTRDHGYTF; DNA: TGTGCCAGCAGACAAACCCGGGACCATGGCTACACCTTC
D: TRBD2; J: TRBJ2-1; size: NA; V: TRBV6-4; length: 15; CDR3: CASSDPAGGYNEQFF; DNA: TGTGCCAGCAGTGACCCAGCGGGAGGTTACAATGAGCAGTTCTTC
D: NA; J: TRBJ1-1; size: NA; V: TRBV29-1; length: 11; CDR3: CSVGGGGEAFF; DNA: TGCAGCGTTGGGGGGGGTGGTGAAGCTTTCTTT
D: TRBD2; J: TRBJ2-3; size: NA; V: TRBV11-2; length: 18; CDR3: CASSLDLGAGVSTDTQYF; DNA: TGTGCCAGCAGCTTAGATCTAGGAGCGGGAGTGAGCACAGATACGCAGTATTTT
D: NA; J: TRBJ2-1; size: NA; V: TRBV7-9; length: 13; CDR3: CASSLGVRDASFF; DNA: TGTGCCAGCAGCTTAGGGGTCCGGGACGCTTCTTTCTTC
D: NA; J: TRBJ2-4; size: few; V: TRBV7-9; length: 15; CDR3: CASSFAGLAKNIQYF; DNA: TGTGCCAGCAGCTTTGCTGGGCTAGCCAAAAACATTCAGTACTTC
D: NA; J: TRBJ2-7; size: NA; V: TRBV18; length: 17; CDR3: CASSPRVAQGRHYEQYF; DNA: TGTGCCAGCTCACCACGAGTGGCCCAGGGCAGGCACTACGAGCAGTACTTC
D: TRBD1; J: TRBJ2-2; size: NA; V: TRBV28; length: 16; CDR3: CASSSTDRGDTGELFF; DNA: TGTGCCAGCAGTTCGACGGACAGGGGCGACACCGGGGAGCTGTTTTTT
D: NA; J: TRBJ1-3; size: NA; V: TRBV13; length: 16; CDR3: CASSGLSWGSGNTIYF; DNA: TGTGCCAGCAGCGGCCTCAGTTGGGGGTCTGGAAACACCATATATTTT
D: TRBD1; J: TRBJ2-7; size: NA; V: TRBV2; length: 14; CDR3: CASDRDSSSYEQYF; DNA: TGTGCCAGCGACCGGGACAGTAGCTCCTACGAGCAGTACTTC
D: TRBD2; J: TRBJ2-1; size: NA; V: TRBV28; length: 17; CDR3: CASSSFLAGVEYGEQFF; DNA: TGTGCCAGCAGTTCCTTTTTAGCGGGAGTAGAGTACGGTGAGCAGTTCTTC
D: NA; J: TRBJ2-5; size: NA; V: TRBV7-9; length: 14; CDR3: CASSSRMGAETQYF; DNA: TGTGCCAGCAGTTCCCGGATGGGGGCTGAGACCCAGTACTTC